Below, 12 T cell receptor beta chains from the same sample are listed, as sequenced in a study of blood T cell repertoires in COVID-19. TCRdb keeps only in-frame clones here, not all; method: immunoSEQ multiplex PCR. The sample gives about 56,000 clones, around 80% of which show up once; 10% to 15% is in the top ten. The source material was peripheral blood. The receptors were sampled from a woman of 80 years or more with acute or convalescent COVID-19.

The rearrangement joins TRBV5-1 to TRBJ1-2, with a tentative D call TRBD1 (6 bases). V lost 0 bases and J lost 6, with 15 bases in between. This CDR3 contains 15 residues. The V gene's germline CDR1 is SGHRS and CDR2 YFSETQ. CDR3 nucleotide sequence: TGCGCCAGCAGCTTGGCTGTCGGGGGGCCGGATGGCTACACCTTC. It yields the protein CASSLAVGGPDGYTF.

The CDR3 here is CASSLNQGGGQPQHF. CDR3 sequence (DNA): TGTGCCAGCAGCTTAAATCAAGGGGGCGGACAGCCCCAGCATTTT. The chain couples TRBV7-2 to TRBJ1-5; 7 nucleotides align to TRBD1. Per germline, CDR1 SGHTA and CDR2 FQGNSA. This CDR3 region has 15 residues. V shed 2 bases, J shed 7 bases, and the junction held 8 bases outside the gene matches.

The genes are TRBV5-4 and TRBJ2-7; 7 nucleotides match TRBD1. CDR3 length: 14 residues. Trimming removed 3 bases from V and 2 bases from J; junction bases left unmatched: 5. Germline CDR1 is SGHNT and CDR2 is YYREEE (reference sequence). The CDR3 DNA follows: TGTGCCAGCAGCTCGCCCGGGACAGCCTACGAGCAGTACTTC. Translating gives CASSSPGTAYEQYF.

V gene TRBV2 combines with J gene TRBJ1-4, with a possible D match to TRBD1 (5 bases). Germline V gene sequence: CDR1 SNHLY, CDR2 FYNNEI. The CDR3 runs to 15 residues. The ends were cut back, 7 bases at V and 1 base at J, with 13 bases in the middle. CDR3 bases: TGTGCCAGCATAAACGCGGGGGGAACTAATGAAAAACTGTTTTTT. Amino acids: CASINAGGTNEKLFF. Looking up the rest from reference TRBV2 and TRBJ1-4 gives the full variable domain: EPEVTQTPSHQVTQMGQEVILRCVPISNHLYFYWYRQILGQKVEFLVSFYNNEISEKSEIFDDQFSVERPDGSNFTLKIRSTKLEDSAMYFCASINAGGTNEKLFFGSGTQLSVL.

The J gene is TRBJ1-4, the V gene TRBV5-4; 7 bases line up with TRBD1. Germline trimming cut 3 bases from V and 1 base from J; bases unmatched to any gene: 3. The germline V gene has CDR1 SGHNT and CDR2 YYREEE (reference sequence). The CDR3 runs 15 residues. CDR3 DNA sequence: TGTGCCAGCAGCTCGGGACAGAAAACTAATGAAAAACTGTTTTTT. Translating it yields CASSSGQKTNEKLFF.

The rearrangement joins TRBV6-5 to TRBJ2-7; TRBD1 is a possible D gene (6 bases). The CDR3 runs to 14 residues. V lost 2 bases to trimming and J lost 2 bases, with 10 bases between them. Germline V gives CDR1 MNHEY, CDR2 SVGAGI. CDR3 region: CASSYGGPTYEQYF. In nucleotides, the CDR3 is TGTGCCAGCAGTTACGGGGGCCCGACCTACGAGCAGTACTTC.

In this sample, this clone turned up once. The rearrangement uses TRBV11-2 and TRBJ1-4; 10 nucleotides align to TRBD1. The V and J ends lost 5 bases and 5 bases, in that order; junction bases with no gene match: 5. In germline, CDR1 is SGHAT, CDR2 FQNNGV. The CDR3 is 15 residues long. This CDR3 reads CASSKPGQGNEKLFF. The CDR3 DNA is TGTGCCAGCAGCAAGCCGGGACAGGGGAATGAAAAACTGTTTTTT.

This clone came up a few times. The chain employs TRBV6-1 and TRBJ1-5; TRBD1 matches 7 bases. V lost 2 bases and J lost 7; bases outside the gene matches: 11. CDR1 MNHNS and CDR2 SASEGT come from the germline V gene. The CDR3 has 16 amino acids. The CDR3 DNA reads TGTGCCAGCAGTGAAACCGGGACAGCATATGGACAGCCCCAGCATTTT. Its protein is CASSETGTAYGQPQHF.

The genes are TRBV2 and TRBJ1-2; TRBD1 matches at 8 bases. Germline values: CDR1 SNHLY, CDR2 FYNNEI. The trim removed 0 bases at V and 4 bases at J, leaving 1 base unmatched. The CDR3 has 14 residues. The CDR3 nucleotides read TGTGCCAGCAGTGAAGCGGGGACAGGCTATGGCTACACCTTC. Its translation is CASSEAGTGYGYTF.

This rearrangement joins TRBV3-1 (or the pseudogene TRBV3-2) to TRBJ1-3; no definite D call. The CDR3 is 20 amino acids. The V and J ends lost 0 bases and 4 bases respectively, with 25 bases between them. Germline CDR1 is LGHDT and CDR2 is YNNKEL (reference sequence). In nucleotides, the CDR3 is TGTGCCAGCAGCCAAGAAATCCCCTCCGGCAGGCGGACTCCCGGAAACACCATATATTTT. Protein product: CASSQEIPSGRRTPGNTIYF.

V usage is TRBV5-1 and J usage is TRBJ2-3, with TRBD1 as a possible D gene (5 bases). CDR1 and CDR2 from the germline V gene are SGHRS and YFSETQ. V was clipped by 4 bases and J by 0 bases, with 12 bases between them. The CDR3 length is 15 residues. CDR3 sequence reads: CASSGGHTSTDTQYF. The CDR3 bases are TGCGCCAGCAGCGGCGGACATACCAGCACAGATACGCAGTATTTT.

CDR3 sequence reads: CASSLGTSGGYNEQFF. CDR3 in DNA: TGCGCCAGCAGCTTGGGGACTAGCGGGGGTTACAATGAGCAGTTCTTC. The chain has TRBV5-1 and TRBJ2-1; 13 bases are shared with TRBD2. V gave up 0 bases and J gave up 4 bases; unmatched junction bases: 1. The CDR3 loop spans 16 amino acids. Looked up from germline, CDR1 is SGHRS and CDR2 is YFSETQ.